The rows below give T cell receptor beta chains drawn from one sample of a study of CD8 T cells in ankylosing spondylitis. TCRdb recomputed calls from the 5' RACE reads with MiXCR, one row per CDR3 protein. The sample contains roughly 670,000 distinct CDR3 sequences, around 20% of which appear only once. The sample was blood, either unsorted or a sorted T cell fraction (not recorded which). Receptors originate from a male donor with ankylosing spondylitis. Both conserved end residues are part of each CDR3. A D gene is named only where the DNA matches it firmly. Size values are once, few and many counts, or a class for expanded clones, and some rows have none.

j_call: TRBJ2-3
v_call: TRBV29-1
clone_size: few
d_call: NA
cdr3_aa: CSVGRDLMQYF
cdr3_nt: TGCAGCGTTGGACGAGATTTAATGCAGTATTTT

j_call: TRBJ2-6
v_call: TRBV12-3/TRBV12-4
clone_size: many
d_call: NA
cdr3_aa: CASRLSGANVLTF
cdr3_nt: TGTGCCAGCAGACTTTCTGGGGCCAACGTCCTGACTTTC

j_call: TRBJ2-1
v_call: TRBV5-1
clone_size: NA
d_call: TRBD1
cdr3_aa: CASSEGQGPGQFF
cdr3_nt: TGCGCCAGCAGCGAGGGACAGGGCCCCGGGCAGTTCTTC

j_call: TRBJ2-7
v_call: TRBV7-6
clone_size: few
d_call: TRBD1
cdr3_aa: CASSLVGGTGGPYEQYF
cdr3_nt: TGTGCCAGCAGCTTAGTAGGTGGGACAGGGGGTCCGTACGAGCAGTACTTC

j_call: TRBJ2-1
v_call: TRBV12-3/TRBV12-4
clone_size: few
d_call: NA
cdr3_aa: CASSYALALYNEQFF
cdr3_nt: TGTGCCAGCAGCTACGCTCTGGCTTTATACAATGAGCAGTTCTTC

j_call: TRBJ2-7
v_call: TRBV30
clone_size: NA
d_call: TRBD1
cdr3_aa: CAWGTWTGTVQYF
cdr3_nt: TGTGCCTGGGGTACCTGGACAGGGACCGTGCAGTACTTC

j_call: TRBJ1-1
v_call: TRBV29-1
clone_size: few
d_call: NA
cdr3_aa: CSYQLYTEEAFF
cdr3_nt: TGCAGCTACCAATTGTATACAGAGGAAGCTTTCTTT

j_call: TRBJ1-5
v_call: TRBV28
clone_size: few
d_call: NA
cdr3_aa: CASSPDSRPNQPQHF
cdr3_nt: TGTGCCAGCAGTCCCGACAGTCGGCCCAATCAGCCCCAGCATTTT

j_call: TRBJ2-1
v_call: TRBV11-2
clone_size: once
d_call: NA
cdr3_aa: CASSLPGDSYNEQFF
cdr3_nt: TGTGCCAGCAGCTTACCCGGTGACTCCTACAATGAGCAGTTCTTC

j_call: TRBJ1-2
v_call: TRBV6-5
clone_size: NA
d_call: NA
cdr3_aa: CASSFTAFYGYTF
cdr3_nt: TGTGCCAGCAGTTTTACCGCTTTCTATGGCTACACCTTC

j_call: TRBJ2-1
v_call: TRBV10-3
clone_size: many
d_call: TRBD2
cdr3_aa: CAISEPQGLAGGNEQFF
cdr3_nt: TGTGCCATCAGTGAGCCTCAAGGACTAGCGGGAGGTAATGAGCAGTTCTTC

j_call: TRBJ2-7
v_call: TRBV7-2
clone_size: few
d_call: TRBD2
cdr3_aa: CASSRTSFYEQYF
cdr3_nt: TGTGCCAGCAGCCGGACTAGTTTCTACGAGCAGTACTTC

j_call: TRBJ2-1
v_call: TRBV2
clone_size: NA
d_call: TRBD1
cdr3_aa: CASRWTGYNEQFF
cdr3_nt: TGTGCCAGCAGGTGGACAGGGTACAATGAGCAGTTCTTC

j_call: TRBJ2-5
v_call: TRBV5-4
clone_size: NA
d_call: TRBD2
cdr3_aa: CASSSLAGVAETQYF
cdr3_nt: TGTGCCAGCAGCTCACTAGCGGGAGTAGCAGAGACCCAGTACTTC

j_call: TRBJ2-3
v_call: TRBV3-1
clone_size: NA
d_call: TRBD2
cdr3_aa: CASSQDGPGGVDTQYF
cdr3_nt: TGTGCCAGCAGCCAAGACGGTCCGGGAGGCGTTGATACGCAGTATTTT

j_call: TRBJ2-1
v_call: TRBV5-1
clone_size: few
d_call: TRBD2
cdr3_aa: CASSWPASGGLLNEQFF
cdr3_nt: TGCGCCAGCAGCTGGCCGGCTAGCGGGGGCCTTCTTAATGAGCAGTTCTTC

j_call: TRBJ1-5
v_call: TRBV20-1
clone_size: NA
d_call: NA
cdr3_aa: CSAREPQSNQPQHF
cdr3_nt: TGCAGTGCTAGAGAGCCCCAGAGTAATCAGCCCCAGCATTTT

j_call: TRBJ1-1
v_call: TRBV19
clone_size: NA
d_call: NA
cdr3_aa: CASSPHGAIEAFF
cdr3_nt: TGTGCCAGTAGTCCCCACGGGGCCATTGAAGCTTTCTTT

j_call: TRBJ2-3
v_call: TRBV25-1
clone_size: NA
d_call: NA
cdr3_aa: CASSEWYPDREVGTQYF
cdr3_nt: TGTGCCAGCAGTGAATGGTACCCCGATCGGGAAGTCGGTACGCAGTATTTT

j_call: TRBJ2-1
v_call: TRBV4-1
clone_size: NA
d_call: TRBD2
cdr3_aa: CASSQFSGKGDEQFF
cdr3_nt: TGCGCCAGCAGCCAATTTAGCGGGAAAGGCGATGAGCAGTTCTTC

j_call: TRBJ2-2
v_call: TRBV4-3
clone_size: NA
d_call: NA
cdr3_aa: CASSLGAVNTGELFF
cdr3_nt: TGCGCCAGCAGCCTCGGGGCAGTGAACACCGGGGAGCTGTTTTTT

j_call: TRBJ1-5
v_call: TRBV12-3/TRBV12-4
clone_size: NA
d_call: TRBD1
cdr3_aa: CASSPVPGQRSNQPQHF
cdr3_nt: TGTGCCAGCAGTCCTGTCCCGGGACAGAGATCGAATCAGCCCCAGCATTTT

j_call: TRBJ2-7
v_call: TRBV5-1
clone_size: many
d_call: NA
cdr3_aa: CASRERTGTQLAQQYF
cdr3_nt: TGCGCCAGCAGGGAAAGGACCGGGACGCAGCTGGCCCAGCAGTACTTC

j_call: TRBJ2-1
v_call: TRBV28
clone_size: NA
d_call: NA
cdr3_aa: CASSPPRPAEQFF
cdr3_nt: TGTGCCAGCAGTCCCCCCCGGCCCGCGGAGCAGTTCTTC

j_call: TRBJ2-7
v_call: TRBV21-1
clone_size: NA
d_call: NA
cdr3_aa: CASSAFRDLSYEQYF
cdr3_nt: TGTGCCAGCAGCGCCTTCCGGGACCTTTCCTACGAGCAGTACTTC

j_call: TRBJ1-5
v_call: TRBV2
clone_size: few
d_call: NA
cdr3_aa: CASSELRGNQPQHF
cdr3_nt: TGTGCCAGCAGTGAATTGCGGGGCAATCAGCCCCAGCATTTT

j_call: TRBJ1-5
v_call: TRBV2
clone_size: NA
d_call: NA
cdr3_aa: CASSERGGQPQHF
cdr3_nt: TGTGCCAGCAGTGAACGGGGGGGACAGCCCCAGCATTTT

j_call: TRBJ1-4
v_call: TRBV27
clone_size: NA
d_call: TRBD1
cdr3_aa: CASSRQGVGEKLFF
cdr3_nt: TGTGCCAGCAGTCGACAGGGGGTAGGAGAAAAACTGTTTTTT

j_call: TRBJ2-7
v_call: TRBV27
clone_size: many
d_call: NA
cdr3_aa: CASSPLTSRVNEQYF
cdr3_nt: TGTGCCAGCAGTCCCTTGACTAGTAGGGTTAACGAGCAGTACTTC

j_call: TRBJ2-1
v_call: TRBV20-1
clone_size: NA
d_call: NA
cdr3_aa: CSARDSPRMGYNEQFF
cdr3_nt: TGCAGTGCTAGAGACTCTCCCAGAATGGGATACAATGAGCAGTTCTTC

j_call: TRBJ2-3
v_call: TRBV28
clone_size: NA
d_call: NA
cdr3_aa: CASSPPRPGAADTQYF
cdr3_nt: TGTGCCAGCAGTCCCCCCCGGCCGGGAGCGGCAGATACGCAGTATTTT